One and the same sample provided the 19 T cell receptor beta chains below, sequenced in a study of blood T cell repertoires in COVID-19. Generated by immunoSEQ multiplex PCR, the TCRdb table keeps only in-frame clones and is missing some. Of about 95,000 clones listed, under 85% were seen once; the top ten hold 24%. Sequences were obtained from peripheral blood. Every receptor here comes from a human donor in a cohort sampled during active COVID-19.

This rearrangement joins TRBV7-2 to TRBJ2-7; D may be TRBD2 (6 bases). CDR3 length: 16 amino acids. Looked up from germline, CDR1 is SGHTA and CDR2 is FQGNSA. V was shortened by 5 bases and J by 6 bases, with 23 bases between the two germline ends. The CDR3 sequence: CASSPSARGRTGEQYF. The CDR3 region has the DNA TGTGCCAGCAGCCCCTCCGCGCGGGGAAGAACGGGCGAGCAGTACTTC.

J is TRBJ2-1 and V is TRBV28; 15 nucleotides match TRBD2. The CDR3 runs to 16 residues. The trim removed 8 bases at V and 0 bases at J, leaving 2 bases unmatched. CDR1 and CDR2 (germline): MDHEN, SYDVKM. The CDR3 is CASGLAGGNSYNEQFF. The DNA of the CDR3 is TGTGCCAGCGGACTAGCGGGAGGGAACTCCTACAATGAGCAGTTCTTC.

CDR3 sequence (DNA): TGCGCCAGCAGCTTGGTGGCAGGGGGCGGAAACATTCAGTACTTC. It encodes CASSLVAGGGNIQYF. The rearrangement uses TRBV5-1 and TRBJ2-4, with 8 bases fitting TRBD1. The CDR3 has 15 residues. V lost 0 bases to trimming and J lost 6 bases; unmatched junction nucleotides: 5. Per the germline V gene, CDR1 is SGHRS and CDR2 is YFSETQ. The entire variable domain, with the rest obtained from reference TRBV5-1 and TRBJ2-4, is as follows: KAGVTQTPRYLIKTRGQQVTLSCSPISGHRSVSWYQQTPGQGLQFLFEYFSETQRNKGNFPGRFSGRQFSNSRSEMNVSTLELGDSALYLCASSLVAGGGNIQYFGAGTRLSVL.

Remarks on this clone: Other nucleotide sequences from this sample produce the same CDR3. The chain combines TRBV5-1 with TRBJ2-1, with a possible D match to TRBD2 (6 bases). This CDR3 spans 15 amino acids. V lost 0 bases and J lost 2, with 9 bases in between. Germline-derived CDR1 and CDR2 are SGHRS and YFSETQ. The CDR3 is CASSLGGGPYNEQFF. The CDR3 DNA follows: TGCGCCAGCAGCTTGGGGGGAGGACCCTACAATGAGCAGTTCTTC.

The rearrangement uses TRBV15 and TRBJ1-6; D uncertain. V lost 5 bases and J lost 5, with 7 bases in between. The CDR3 is 13 residues long. Per the germline V gene, CDR1 is LNHNV and CDR2 is YYDKDF (reference sequence). The CDR3 spells CATSPTNNSPLHF. CDR3 in DNA: TGTGCCACCAGCCCGACAAATAATTCACCCCTCCACTTT.

The rearrangement joins TRBV11-2 to TRBJ2-1; 8 nucleotides align to TRBD1. CDR3 length: 16 residues. The V segment lost 0 bases and the J segment 2 bases; nucleotides outside the gene matches: 3. CDR1 and CDR2 (germline): SGHAT, FQNNGV. CDR3 amino acids: CASSLDQGAAYNEQFF. DNA for the CDR3: TGTGCCAGCAGCTTAGATCAGGGGGCGGCCTACAATGAGCAGTTCTTC.

This clone has only one observation. The gene calls are TRBV11-2 and TRBJ2-2; 11 nucleotides match TRBD2. This CDR3 spans 15 amino acids. Germline CDR1 is SGHAT and CDR2 is FQNNGV. With V trimmed by 4 bases and J by 5 bases, 3 bases remained unmatched. The CDR3 reads CASSSRLAGTGELFF. The CDR3 nucleotides are TGTGCCAGCAGCTCAAGACTAGCGGGAACCGGGGAGCTGTTTTTT.

The chain has TRBV27 and TRBJ1-1, with D possibly being TRBD1 (5 bases). The ends were cut back, 5 bases at V and 11 bases at J, with 21 bases in the middle. The CDR3 has 14 amino acids. CDR1 is MNHEY, CDR2 SMNVEV, per germline (reference sequence). The CDR3 DNA reads TGTGCCAGCAGTACACGACAGTCCACCCTAGAGGCTTTCTTT. Translating it yields CASSTRQSTLEAFF.

The gene calls are TRBV19 and TRBJ1-5, with D tentatively TRBD1 (6 bases). Trimming stripped 7 bases from V and 3 bases from J, with 19 bases between. CDR1 is LNHDA, CDR2 SQIVND, per germline (reference sequence). CDR3 length equals 16 residues. CDR3 sequence (DNA): TGTGCCAGTAAGGGGGGGGCGGCATGGAACAATCAGCCCCAGCATTTT. It encodes CASKGGAAWNNQPQHF.

J is TRBJ2-1 and V is TRBV19; the match to TRBD2 covers 12 bases. The ends lost 5 bases at V and 6 bases at J; junction bases unmatched: 5. Germline V lookup: CDR1 LNHDA, CDR2 SQIVND (reference sequence). The CDR3 runs to 15 residues. The CDR3 sequence: CASSLGLAGFNEQFF. The CDR3 coding sequence is TGTGCCAGTAGTTTAGGACTAGCGGGATTCAATGAGCAGTTCTTC.

The chain combines TRBV5-4 with TRBJ2-6; 16 bases are shared with TRBD2. Per the germline V gene, CDR1 is SGHNT and CDR2 is YYREEE (reference sequence). The V segment lost 4 bases and the J segment 1 base; nucleotides outside the gene matches: 8. The CDR3 covers 20 residues. The CDR3 region is CASSKGLAGGPESGANVLTF. The DNA of the CDR3 is TGTGCCAGCAGCAAGGGACTAGCGGGGGGGCCGGAATCTGGGGCCAACGTCCTGACTTTC.

The chain employs TRBV19 and TRBJ1-2, with D possibly TRBD1 on 6 matching bases. Trimming cost V 10 bases and J 5 bases, with 20 bases left between them. CDR3 size: 14 residues. The germline CDR1 and CDR2 sequences are LNHDA and SQIVND (reference sequence). The CDR3 DNA follows: TGTGCCACTACTATAGAGGACAGAACATATGGCTACACCTTC. Translating it yields CATTIEDRTYGYTF.

The V gene is TRBV18, the J gene TRBJ2-7; 13 nucleotides agree with TRBD2. V lost 1 base and J lost 2; bases outside the gene matches: 8. Germline V gene lookup returns CDR1 KGHSH and CDR2 LQKENI. This CDR3 spans 18 amino acids. The CDR3 nucleotides are TGTGCCAGCTCACCACTTGGGACTAGCGGGACCAAAACCTACGAGCAGTACTTC. It specifies CASSPLGTSGTKTYEQYF.

The V call is TRBV9, the J call TRBJ2-7, with 7 bases aligning to TRBD1. The CDR3 totals 16 residues. The germline V gene has CDR1 SGDLS and CDR2 YYNGEE. V lost 4 bases to trimming and J lost 1 base; unmatched junction nucleotides: 11. The CDR3, as DNA: TGTGCCAGCAGCCCCAGAGACAGGGATGGGTCCTACGAGCAGTACTTC. Translating it yields CASSPRDRDGSYEQYF. Drawing the rest from reference TRBV9 and TRBJ2-7, the complete variable domain is DSGVTQTPKHLITATGQRVTLRCSPRSGDLSVYWYQQSLDQGLQFLIQYYNGEERAKGNILERFSAQQFPDLHSELNLSSLELGDSALYFCASSPRDRDGSYEQYFGPGTRLTVT.

The J gene is TRBJ1-5, the V gene TRBV5-4; D is ambiguous. This CDR3 is built from 13 residues. With 0 bases removed from V and 6 bases from J, the gap between germline ends came to 7 bases. Germline assignment: CDR1 SGHNT and CDR2 YYREEE (reference sequence). The CDR3 nucleotides are TGTGCCAGCAGCTTGGGCGAGGGTCAGCCCCAGCATTTT. This translates into CASSLGEGQPQHF. Full variable domain (remainder filled in from reference TRBV5-4 and TRBJ1-5): ETGVTQSPTHLIKTRGQQVTLRCSSQSGHNTVSWYQQALGQGPQFIFQYYREEENGRGNFPPRFSGLQFPNYSSELNVNALELDDSALYLCASSLGEGQPQHFGDGTRLSIL.

This CDR3 is CARGSAGEQPQHF. For the CDR3, the DNA is TGTGCCAGGGGGTCGGCAGGGGAACAGCCCCAGCATTTT. The chain uses TRBV21-1 and TRBJ1-5; the listed D gene, TRBD1, was not tested against the DNA. TRBV21-1 is assigned pseudogene status. This CDR3 region has 13 residues.

The chain has TRBV19 and TRBJ2-1, with D perhaps matching TRBD1 (6 bases). V dropped 1 base and J dropped 9 bases, with 16 bases sitting between them. In germline, CDR1 is LNHDA, CDR2 SQIVND (reference sequence). This CDR3 contains 15 residues. The CDR3 DNA is TGTGCCAGTAGTATAGGACAGGTACAAGGGTTTGAGCAGTTCTTC. Protein product: CASSIGQVQGFEQFF.

The J gene is TRBJ2-5, the V gene TRBV2; 9 bases align to TRBD2. Germline CDR1 SNHLY, CDR2 FYNNEI. The CDR3 consists of 16 residues. V dropped 6 bases and J dropped 4; count of bases not matched to a gene: 12. CDR3 residues: CASSMSWAGGPETQYF. The CDR3 DNA reads TGTGCCAGCAGCATGAGCTGGGCGGGAGGGCCAGAGACCCAGTACTTC.

The chain combines TRBV7-2 with TRBJ2-3; D might be TRBD1 (5 bases). CDR3 length equals 14 residues. The V end was cut by 5 bases, the J end by 8 bases, with 17 bases between. CDR1 and CDR2 from the germline V gene are SGHTA and FQGNSA. CDR3 loop: CASSPRWGSGTQYF. CDR3 coding DNA: TGTGCCAGCAGCCCAAGATGGGGCTCAGGTACGCAGTATTTT.